The source of this T cell receptor (beta chain) is a study of T cell responses to AZD1222 COVID-19 vaccine. Study outcomes and limitations: Clonal diversity may have been underestimated, and the donors were mostly white British, with more females than males. Vaccine-associated CD4 TCRs spanned spike, dominant at 160-218 and 743-854.

In its sample, this clone was seen a few times. Its matching antigen is unknown. The CDR3 is 13 residues long. The V end was cut by 5 bases, the J end by 1 base, with 8 bases between. The V gene's germline CDR1 is SGHTA and CDR2 FQGTGA. The method was immunoSEQ multiplex PCR; TCRdb's version includes in-frame clones alone and lacks a portion of them. Of tens of thousands of clones in the sample, around 88% were seen once. The source is an adult in good health. The sample here was peripheral blood, taken on day 0 of AZD1222 vaccination. The chain employs TRBV7-3 and TRBJ1-1, with D possibly matching TRBD1 (5 bases). CDR3 sequence (DNA): TGTGCCAGCAGCCCCGGACAGAACACTGAAGCTTTCTTT. This encodes CASSPGQNTEAFF.